These 3 T cell receptor beta chains were all obtained from the same sample, sequenced in a study of blood T cell repertoires in COVID-19. Sequencing used immunoSEQ multiplex PCR; TCRdb keeps in-frame clones, though not all of them. Of fewer than 250,000 clones in the sample, around 89% were seen once. Sequenced input: peripheral blood. The receptor set was obtained from a man aged 25 to 40 with COVID-19, enrolled during active disease.

The CDR3 loop is CASSQGPWQDYNSPLHF. In nucleotides, the CDR3 is TGCGCCAGCAGTCAAGGGCCTTGGCAGGACTATAATTCACCCCTCCACTTT. The chain carries TRBV23-1 and TRBJ1-6; D unclear. TRBV23-1 is an open reading frame whose function is uncertain. V lost 2 bases and J 3 bases, leaving 14 bases between the germline ends. This CDR3 contains 17 residues.

The DNA of the CDR3 is TGTGCCAGCAGCCCTGCGACGGACACCTACGAGCAGTACTTC. Translating it yields CASSPATDTYEQYF. The chain combines TRBV11-1 with TRBJ2-7, with D possibly matching TRBD1 (5 bases). The V gene's germline CDR1 is SGHAT and CDR2 FQDESV (reference sequence). The germline V and J ends were trimmed by 5 bases and 2 bases, with 13 bases remaining between them. The CDR3 extends over 14 amino acids.

The chain employs TRBV28 and TRBJ1-1, with no clear D. V lost 3 bases to trimming and J lost 1 base, with 9 bases between them. The CDR3 runs 14 residues. Germline CDR1 and CDR2: MDHEN and SYDVKM. The CDR3 region has the DNA TGTGCCAGCAGTTTCCCAACACGGAACACTGAAGCTTTCTTT. This encodes CASSFPTRNTEAFF.